The 9 T cell receptor beta chains given below trace back to one sample, sequenced in a study of blood T cell repertoires in COVID-19. The data were produced by immunoSEQ multiplex PCR, yet TCRdb's version contains in-frame clones alone and is incomplete. Here the sample spans about 260,000 clones, around nine tenths being singletons. Sequencing used peripheral blood. These receptors came from a woman aged 55-70 years with COVID-19, enrolled during active disease.

CDR3 sequence reads: CASSYDRGHYREAFF. CDR3 nucleotide sequence: TGTGCCAGTTCTTACGACAGGGGCCATTACCGTGAAGCTTTCTTT. The rearrangement joins TRBV2 to TRBJ1-1, with 8 bases fitting TRBD1. The V gene end was trimmed by 9 bases and the J gene end by 7 bases; junction bases not matched to a gene: 16. The CDR3 runs 15 residues. Germline V gene sequence: CDR1 SNHLY, CDR2 FYNNEI.

The chain has TRBV7-8 and TRBJ2-2; 7 positions agree with TRBD1. The CDR3 sequence is 16 residues long. The germline gives CDR1 SGHVS, CDR2 FQNEAQ. Losses at the gene ends were 2 bases for V and 5 bases for J; bases not matched to a gene: 8. The CDR3: CASSLTPGQKTGELFF. For the CDR3, the DNA is TGTGCCAGCAGCTTAACCCCGGGACAGAAGACCGGGGAGCTGTTTTTT.

V usage is TRBV7-9 and J usage is TRBJ2-6, with a tentative D call TRBD1 (5 bases). V was cut by 1 base and J by 0 bases, with 16 bases left in between. The CDR3 consists of 19 residues. From germline, CDR1 is SEHNR and CDR2 FQNEAQ (reference sequence). CDR3 amino acids: CASSLVIGVSSSGANVLTF. DNA for the CDR3: TGTGCCAGCAGCTTAGTTATAGGGGTCTCGAGCTCTGGGGCCAACGTCCTGACTTTC.

The chain is built from TRBV21-1 and TRBJ1-1; the table calls TRBD1, which could not be checked here. TRBV21-1 is a recognized pseudogene. The CDR3 runs 17 residues. CDR3 loop: CASSKFLGELMNTEAFF. CDR3 sequence (DNA): TGTGCCAGCAGCAAATTTTTAGGGGAACTTATGAACACTGAAGCTTTCTTT.

This chain joins TRBV5-1 and TRBJ2-7; TRBD1 matches at 8 bases. Germline V gene data show CDR1 as SGHRS and CDR2 as YFSETQ. The junction had 9 bases not matched to a gene; V was cut back by 0 bases and J by 7 bases. The CDR3 is 15 residues long. CDR3 in amino acids: CASSLVRQGAREQYF. The CDR3 DNA reads as TGCGCCAGCAGCTTGGTGCGGCAGGGGGCGAGAGAGCAGTACTTC.

This clone was observed a single time. The rearrangement joins TRBV5-1 to TRBJ1-6; D is unresolved. This CDR3 region has 15 residues. With 3 bases removed from V and 2 bases from J, the gap between germline ends came to 9 bases. The V gene's germline CDR1 is SGHRS and CDR2 YFSETQ. In nucleotides, the CDR3 is TGCGCCAGCAGCTCCGAGGGAACCTATAATTCACCCCTCCACTTT. Translating gives CASSSEGTYNSPLHF.

The chain uses TRBV6-6 and TRBJ1-3; D not resolved. This CDR3 is 14 amino acids long. Germline CDR1 reads MNHNY; CDR2 reads SVGAGI (reference sequence). With 5 bases removed from V and 4 bases from J, the gap between germline ends came to 12 bases. This CDR3 reads CASSVQFTGNTIYF. The CDR3 DNA is TGTGCCAGCAGTGTACAGTTCACAGGAAACACCATATATTTT.

This clone was seen just once. This chain connects TRBV12-3 or TRBV12-4 to TRBJ2-3; unclear D gene. V lost 1 base, J lost 6 bases, and 5 bases lay in between. The CDR3 runs to 12 residues. Written as DNA, the CDR3 is TGTGCCAGCAGTTTAGGCGGCGATACGCAGTATTTT. Its protein product is CASSLGGDTQYF.

In this sample, this clone turned up once. The rearrangement links TRBV6-6 to TRBJ1-5; D is ambiguous. CDR1 MNHNY and CDR2 SVGAGI come from the germline V gene (reference sequence). Trimming shortened V by 2 bases and J by 7 bases, and 12 bases separated the two germline ends. CDR3 length equals 14 residues. CDR3 amino acids: CASSYEEGWQPQHF. The CDR3 DNA is TGTGCCAGCAGTTACGAAGAGGGCTGGCAGCCCCAGCATTTT.